Following are 30 T cell receptor beta chains from one sample sequenced in a study of T cell clones after liver transplantation. Libraries were prepared by immunoSEQ multiplex PCR; TCRdb keeps only in-frame clonotypes and omits some of them. The sample consists of around 77,000 clones, approximately 80% of them appearing once. The sample consisted of CD4+ T cells from blood, taken 12 months after liver transplant. The receptors stem from a human patient who received a liver transplant. Some of the T cells might come from the graft donor.

The chain uses TRBV6-4 and TRBJ2-7; D gene uncertain. The CDR3 spans 9 residues. The V end lost 11 bases, the J end lost 4 bases, and 6 bases lay between the germline ends. Germline-derived CDR1 and CDR2 are MRHNA and SNTAGT. The DNA of the CDR3 is TGTGCCCCTCATTACGAGCAGTACTTC. As protein: CAPHYEQYF.

This chain uses TRBV11-3 with TRBJ1-1; TRBD1 is a possible D gene (6 bases). V was shortened by 1 base and J by 3 bases, with 9 bases between the two germline ends. The V gene's germline CDR1 is SGHNT and CDR2 YENEEA. This CDR3 has 14 amino acids. The CDR3 region has the DNA TGTGCCAGCAGCTTAGCGGGGACATACACTGAAGCTTTCTTT. It encodes CASSLAGTYTEAFF.

The CDR3 DNA reads as TGCAGCAAGATCTCTAGCGGGGAAGAGACCCAGTACTTC. Protein: CSKISSGEETQYF. The chain recombines TRBV29-1 with TRBJ2-5; 9 nucleotides agree with TRBD2. The germline V gene has CDR1 SQVTM and CDR2 ANQGSEA. V shed 8 bases and J 3 bases; nucleotides not matched to a gene: 7. The CDR3 consists of 13 residues.

This chain connects TRBV11-2 to TRBJ2-7; D is possibly TRBD2 (6 bases). The V gene's germline CDR1 is SGHAT and CDR2 FQNNGV. The CDR3 totals 14 residues. V was pared by 3 bases and J by 2 bases, with 11 bases between. As DNA, the CDR3 is TGTGCCAGCAGCTTGGGACTTACCGCCTACGAGCAGTACTTC. Encoded protein: CASSLGLTAYEQYF.

V usage is TRBV28 and J usage is TRBJ1-2; D is uncertain. This CDR3 spans 14 amino acids. Germline-derived CDR1 and CDR2 are MDHEN and SYDVKM. The V end was cut by 3 bases, the J end by 4 bases, with 12 bases between. DNA for the CDR3: TGTGCCAGCAGTTTGCCCCCCCCACCCTATGGCTACACCTTC. Translating it yields CASSLPPPPYGYTF.

The chain has TRBV28 and TRBJ1-1, with no clear D. V was trimmed by 1 base and J by 2 bases, leaving 8 bases between them. Germline lookup yields CDR1 MDHEN and CDR2 SYDVKM. The CDR3 totals 14 residues. The CDR3 is CASSLSPVNTEAFF. The CDR3 DNA sequence: TGTGCCAGCAGTTTATCTCCAGTAAACACTGAAGCTTTCTTT.

This clone has more than one count but fewer than ten. The chain uses TRBV7-2 and TRBJ1-2, with D unclear. This CDR3 is 14 amino acids long. Germline V gene lookup returns CDR1 SGHTA and CDR2 FQGNSA. Between the trimmed V and J ends, which lost 5 bases and 8 bases, there was a span of 18 bases. In DNA, the CDR3 is TGTGCCAGCAGCACACCGGGGAACGTTTGGGGCTACACCTTC. It yields the protein CASSTPGNVWGYTF.

This clone was seen once. The V call is TRBV5-1, the J call TRBJ2-5; D gene ambiguous. Trimming shortened V by 2 bases and J by 4 bases, and 6 bases separated the two germline ends. This CDR3 has 12 amino acids. Germline loops: CDR1 SGHRS, CDR2 YFSETQ. The CDR3 here is CASSFLGETQYF. The CDR3 DNA reads TGCGCCAGCAGCTTTCTTGGAGAGACCCAGTACTTC.

The V and J genes are TRBV6-5 and TRBJ2-7; D is perhaps TRBD2 (5 bases). CDR3 length: 13 amino acids. V was trimmed by 5 bases and J by 2 bases, leaving 10 bases between them. Germline V gives CDR1 MNHEY, CDR2 SVGAGI. CDR3 in amino acids: CASSNGITYEQYF. CDR3 in DNA: TGTGCCAGCAGTAACGGGATAACCTACGAGCAGTACTTC.

The V call is TRBV7-3, the J call TRBJ2-1, with D uncertain. This CDR3 has 13 amino acids. The V end was cut by 5 bases, the J end by 5 bases, with 10 bases between. Looked up from germline, CDR1 is SGHTA and CDR2 is FQGTGA. The CDR3 DNA reads as TGTGCCAGCAGCCCCCGGCTGGACAATGAGCAGTTCTTC. This codes for CASSPRLDNEQFF. Complete variable domain (other parts from reference TRBV7-3 and TRBJ2-1): GAGVSQTPSNKVTEKGKYVELRCDPISGHTALYWYRQSLGQGPEFLIYFQGTGAADDSGLPNDRFFAVRPEGSVSTLKIQRTERGDSAVYLCASSPRLDNEQFFGPGTRLTVL.

There are a few counts of this clone. For the CDR3, the DNA is TGTGCCAGCAGCTCGGTGAATGAAAAACTGTTTTTT. Protein sequence: CASSSVNEKLFF. This chain links TRBV9 with TRBJ1-4, with unresolved D. Germline loops: CDR1 SGDLS, CDR2 YYNGEE. This CDR3 spans 12 amino acids. V lost 4 bases to trimming and J lost 5 bases, with 6 bases between them.

The chain's CDR3 is CAIKGGRGVNNEQFF. As DNA, the CDR3 is TGTGCCATCAAAGGCGGGAGGGGGGTAAACAATGAGCAGTTCTTC. The chain is built from TRBV10-3 and TRBJ2-1, with 9 bases aligning to TRBD2. Per germline, CDR1 ENHRY and CDR2 SYGVKD. The V and J ends lost 7 bases and 5 bases, in that order; junction bases with no gene match: 9. There are 15 residues in the CDR3.

CDR3 bases: TGCAGCGTTTATGTGACAGCCGCTCAACTCGGGGGCTACACCTTC. It translates to CSVYVTAAQLGGYTF. J is TRBJ1-2 and V is TRBV29-1; D might be TRBD1 (5 bases). The CDR3 spans 15 residues. V lost 5 bases, J lost 8 bases, and 24 bases lay in between. Germline CDR1 and CDR2: SQVTM and ANQGSEA.

CDR3 coding DNA: TGTGCCAGCAGCTTCGAGGGAAGGGTAGATACGCAGTATTTT. The encoded protein is CASSFEGRVDTQYF. The chain couples TRBV7-9 to TRBJ2-3; a weak D match, TRBD2 (5 bases). From germline, CDR1 is SEHNR and CDR2 FQNEAQ (reference sequence). The germline V and J ends were trimmed by 3 bases and 5 bases, with 12 bases remaining between them. CDR3 length: 14 residues. Supplemented by reference TRBV7-9 and TRBJ2-3, the full variable domain reads DTGVSQNPRHKITKRGQNVTFRCDPISEHNRLYWYRQTLGQGPEFLTYFQNEAQLEKSRLLSDRFSAERPKGSFSTLEIQRTEQGDSAMYLCASSFEGRVDTQYFGPGTRLTVL.

The chain has TRBV5-1 and TRBJ2-5, with TRBD1 matching over 7 bases. The CDR3 contains 13 residues. V lost 0 bases, J lost 4 bases, and 0 bases stayed unmatched. The germline CDR1 and CDR2 sequences are SGHRS and YFSETQ. The chain's CDR3 is CASSLDRGETQYF. The CDR3 DNA reads as TGCGCCAGCAGCTTGGACAGGGGAGAGACCCAGTACTTC.

The J gene is TRBJ2-3, the V gene TRBV5-4; D perhaps matches TRBD2 (5 bases). Per germline, CDR1 SGHNT and CDR2 YYREEE (reference sequence). The CDR3 totals 16 residues. Trimming left V 7 bases short and J 4 bases short, with 22 bases between. The CDR3 reads CASASGESQRADTQYF. The DNA of the CDR3 is TGTGCCAGCGCCTCCGGGGAGTCACAACGAGCAGATACGCAGTATTTT. The whole variable domain, filled in from reference TRBV5-4 and TRBJ2-3, reads ETGVTQSPTHLIKTRGQQVTLRCSSQSGHNTVSWYQQALGQGPQFIFQYYREEENGRGNFPPRFSGLQFPNYSSELNVNALELDDSALYLCASASGESQRADTQYFGPGTRLTVL.

The rearrangement joins TRBV6-6 to TRBJ2-2, with 12 bases that match TRBD2. CDR3 size: 15 residues. CDR1 is MNHNY, CDR2 SVGAGI, per germline (reference sequence). With 2 bases clipped from V and 5 bases from J, the junction kept 0 bases outside the gene matches. The CDR3 here is CASSYGLAGTGELFF. CDR3 sequence (DNA): TGTGCCAGCAGTTACGGACTAGCGGGGACCGGGGAGCTGTTTTTT.

V is TRBV11-2 and J is TRBJ1-1; 7 positions agree with TRBD1. The V gene end was trimmed by 6 bases and the J gene end by 0 bases; junction bases not matched to a gene: 4. CDR1 and CDR2 from the germline V gene are SGHAT and FQNNGV. CDR3 length equals 14 residues. The CDR3 bases are TGTGCCAGCAGGTGGGGACAGATGAACACTGAAGCTTTCTTT. As protein: CASRWGQMNTEAFF.

The chain employs TRBV5-6 and TRBJ2-3; 15 bases agree with TRBD2. CDR1 is SGHDT, CDR2 YYEEEE, per germline. The CDR3 has 15 residues. With 2 bases clipped from V and 7 bases from J, the junction kept 2 bases outside the gene matches. The CDR3 nucleotides are TGTGCCAGCAGCTTTGGACTAGCGGGAGGGAATACGCAGTATTTT. Its protein product is CASSFGLAGGNTQYF.

The genes are TRBV13 and TRBJ2-2; 7 bases align to TRBD1. The CDR3 has 14 residues. The germline V gene has CDR1 PRHDT and CDR2 FYEKMQ (reference sequence). Germline trimming cut 2 bases from V and 8 bases from J; bases unmatched to any gene: 5. This CDR3 is CASSLKGGGGELFF. The CDR3 bases are TGTGCCAGCAGCTTAAAAGGGGGCGGTGGGGAGCTGTTTTTT.

This rearrangement joins TRBV2 to TRBJ2-7; 7 bases line up with TRBD2. This CDR3 has 15 residues. Germline CDR1 is SNHLY and CDR2 is FYNNEI. Unmatched junction bases numbered 7, after V lost 3 bases and J lost 2 bases. The CDR3 reads CASSDRAGETYEQYF. CDR3 DNA sequence: TGTGCCAGCAGTGATAGGGCGGGAGAAACCTACGAGCAGTACTTC.

This rearrangement joins TRBV29-1 to TRBJ2-1; no clear D. Germline V lookup: CDR1 SQVTM, CDR2 ANQGSEA. The CDR3 runs to 13 residues. The ends were cut back, 0 bases at V and 6 bases at J, with 9 bases in the middle. CDR3 in amino acids: CSVEDRLVNEQFF. CDR3 DNA: TGCAGCGTTGAAGATCGGCTAGTCAATGAGCAGTTCTTC.

CDR3 sequence: CASSIGASFKAQFF. CDR3 DNA sequence: TGTGCCAGTAGTATAGGGGCTAGCTTTAAAGCGCAGTTCTTC. The chain employs TRBV19 and TRBJ2-1, with D perhaps matching TRBD2 (5 bases). In germline, CDR1 is LNHDA, CDR2 SQIVND (reference sequence). CDR3 size: 14 residues. The V end lost 1 base, the J end lost 12 bases, and 16 bases lay between the germline ends. The entire variable domain, with the rest obtained from reference TRBV19 and TRBJ2-1, is as follows: DGGITQSPKYLFRKEGQNVTLSCEQNLNHDAMYWYRQDPGQGLRLIYYSQIVNDFQKGDIAEGYSVSREKKESFPLTVTSAQKNPTAFYLCASSIGASFKAQFFGPGTRLTVL.

The chain couples TRBV23-1 to TRBJ2-7; a possible D gene is TRBD2 (6 bases). TRBV23-1 is treated as an ORF (open reading frame) with a function not yet certain. The CDR3 covers 16 residues. V was cut by 0 bases and J by 6 bases, with 18 bases left in between. The CDR3 bases are TGCGCCAGCAGTCAATCCAATTGTGGGGGGTATCCCGAGCAGTACTTC. Translation gives CASSQSNCGGYPEQYF.

The rearrangement uses TRBV9 and TRBJ2-7, with 7 bases fitting TRBD2. CDR3 size: 14 residues. Unmatched junction bases numbered 0, after V lost 0 bases and J lost 0 bases. Germline CDR1 is SGDLS and CDR2 is YYNGEE. The DNA for the CDR3 is TGTGCCAGCAGCGTAGGCGGGAGCTCCTACGAGCAGTACTTC. Its translation: CASSVGGSSYEQYF.

The chain is built from TRBV4-1 and TRBJ1-3, with D tentatively TRBD1 (6 bases). V was cut by 1 base and J by 0 bases, with 10 bases left in between. This CDR3 comprises 16 residues. Germline CDR1 is MGHRA and CDR2 is YSYEKL. The CDR3 bases are TGCGCCAGCAGCCAAGGAAGGGGGTACTCTGGAAACACCATATATTTT. Translation gives CASSQGRGYSGNTIYF.

V gene TRBV28 combines with J gene TRBJ1-5, with no clear D. The CDR3 is 15 residues long. Trimming took off 3 bases at V and 0 bases at J, with 9 bases between the two ends. CDR1 is MDHEN and CDR2 is SYDVKM in the germline V gene. For the CDR3, the DNA is TGTGCCAGCAGTTTTCAGGACCTTAGCAATCAGCCCCAGCATTTT. Translation: CASSFQDLSNQPQHF.

The chain carries TRBV5-1 and TRBJ2-2; tentatively, D is TRBD2 (5 bases). The CDR3 is made up of 14 amino acids. The germline gives CDR1 SGHRS, CDR2 YFSETQ. V was pared by 4 bases and J by 4 bases, with 11 bases between. The CDR3: CASSATAGTGELFF. The CDR3 DNA reads as TGCGCCAGCAGCGCGACCGCGGGCACCGGGGAGCTGTTTTTT. Using reference TRBV5-1 and TRBJ2-2 for the parts outside the CDR3, the full variable domain is KAGVTQTPRYLIKTRGQQVTLSCSPISGHRSVSWYQQTPGQGLQFLFEYFSETQRNKGNFPGRFSGRQFSNSRSEMNVSTLELGDSALYLCASSATAGTGELFFGEGSRLTVL.

In DNA, the CDR3 is TGTGCCAGCTCTCCCGGGAAATTCGTCTCCTACGAGCAGTACTTC. Residues: CASSPGKFVSYEQYF. The V call is TRBV18, the J call TRBJ2-7, with D possibly matching TRBD2 (5 bases). The CDR3 has 15 amino acids. Germline V gene lookup returns CDR1 KGHSH and CDR2 LQKENI. V dropped 6 bases and J dropped 0 bases, with 15 bases sitting between them.

The V call is TRBV14, the J call TRBJ1-2; TRBD1 matches at 7 bases. The V segment lost 4 bases and the J segment 4 bases; nucleotides outside the gene matches: 6. The V gene's germline CDR1 is SGHDN and CDR2 FVKESK. The CDR3 consists of 14 residues. The CDR3 nucleotides are TGTGCCAGCAGCCGACAGGGATTAGGCTATGGCTACACCTTC. This encodes CASSRQGLGYGYTF. Full variable domain (outside the CDR3, taken from reference TRBV14 and TRBJ1-2): EAGVTQFPSHSVIEKGQTVTLRCDPISGHDNLYWYRRVMGKEIKFLLHFVKESKQDESGMPNNRFLAERTGGTYSTLKVQPAELEDSGVYFCASSRQGLGYGYTFGSGTRLTVV.